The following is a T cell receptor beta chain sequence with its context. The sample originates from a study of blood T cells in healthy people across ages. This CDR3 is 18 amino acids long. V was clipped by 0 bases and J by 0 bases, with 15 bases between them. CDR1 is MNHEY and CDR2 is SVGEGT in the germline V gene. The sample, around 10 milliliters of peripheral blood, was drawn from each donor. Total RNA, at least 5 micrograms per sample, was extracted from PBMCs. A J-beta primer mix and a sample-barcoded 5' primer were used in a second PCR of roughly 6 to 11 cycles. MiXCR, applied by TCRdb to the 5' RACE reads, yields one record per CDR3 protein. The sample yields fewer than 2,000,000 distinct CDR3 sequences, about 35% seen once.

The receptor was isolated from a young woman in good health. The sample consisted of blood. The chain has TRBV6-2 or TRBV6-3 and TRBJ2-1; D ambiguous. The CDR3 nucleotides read TGTGCCAGCAGTTACTCAAGGCTGGAAAGACCCTCCTACAATGAGCAGTTCTTC. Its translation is CASSYSRLERPSYNEQFF.